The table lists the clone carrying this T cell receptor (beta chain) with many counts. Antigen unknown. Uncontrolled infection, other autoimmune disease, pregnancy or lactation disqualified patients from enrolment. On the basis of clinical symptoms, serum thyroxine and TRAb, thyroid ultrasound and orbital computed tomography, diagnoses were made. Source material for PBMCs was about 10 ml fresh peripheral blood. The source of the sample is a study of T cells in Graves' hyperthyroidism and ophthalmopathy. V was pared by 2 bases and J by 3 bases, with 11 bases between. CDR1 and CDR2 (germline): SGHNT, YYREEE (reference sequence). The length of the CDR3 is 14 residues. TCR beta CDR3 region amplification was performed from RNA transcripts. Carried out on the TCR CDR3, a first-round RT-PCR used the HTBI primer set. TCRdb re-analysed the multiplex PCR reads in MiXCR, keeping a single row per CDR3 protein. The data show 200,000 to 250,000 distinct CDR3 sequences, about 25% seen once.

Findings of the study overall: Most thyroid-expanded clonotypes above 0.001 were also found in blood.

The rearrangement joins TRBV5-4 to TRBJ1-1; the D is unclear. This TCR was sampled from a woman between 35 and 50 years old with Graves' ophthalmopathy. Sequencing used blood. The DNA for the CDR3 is TGTGCCAGCAGCTTACAGCGGGGAGACACTGAAGCTTTCTTT. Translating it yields CASSLQRGDTEAFF.